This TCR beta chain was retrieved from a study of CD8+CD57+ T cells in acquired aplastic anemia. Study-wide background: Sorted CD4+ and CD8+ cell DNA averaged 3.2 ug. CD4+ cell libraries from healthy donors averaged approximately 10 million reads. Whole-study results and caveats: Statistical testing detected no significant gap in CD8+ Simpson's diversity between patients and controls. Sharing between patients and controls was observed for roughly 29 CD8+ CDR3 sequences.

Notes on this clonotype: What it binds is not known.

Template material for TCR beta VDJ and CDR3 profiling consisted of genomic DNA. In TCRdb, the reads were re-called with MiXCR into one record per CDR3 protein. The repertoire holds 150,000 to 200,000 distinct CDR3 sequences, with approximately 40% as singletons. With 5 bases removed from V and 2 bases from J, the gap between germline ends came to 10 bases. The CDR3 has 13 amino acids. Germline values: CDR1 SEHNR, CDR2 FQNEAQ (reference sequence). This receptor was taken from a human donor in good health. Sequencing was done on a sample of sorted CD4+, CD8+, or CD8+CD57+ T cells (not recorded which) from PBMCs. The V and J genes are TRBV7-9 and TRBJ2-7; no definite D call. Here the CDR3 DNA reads TGTGCCAGCAGCCGACCGGAAACCTACGAGCAGTACTTC. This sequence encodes CASSRPETYEQYF.